Listed below are T cell receptor beta chains from one sample, sequenced in a study of regulatory T cells in long-lasting Graves disease. TCRdb re-called the multiplex PCR reads with MiXCR, one entry per CDR3 protein. Found here are approximately 540,000 distinct CDR3 sequences, 12% of them singletons; the top ten hold about 8.9%. These data also formed part of another study, on T cells in Graves' hyperthyroidism and ophthalmopathy.

Material: peripheral blood mononuclear cells (PBMCs), obtained at new diagnosis, from a patient treated with antithyroid drugs. These receptors all come from a woman between 25 and 40 years old with Graves disease. Both conserved end residues are part of each CDR3. Fields, in order: clone size, V gene, D gene, J gene, CDR3 DNA, CDR3 protein. D genes are given only for firm matches. Expanded clones are given a class, and other clones once, few, many or no size at all.

many	TRBV7-2	.	TRBJ1-1	TGTGCCACACACCACAGGTCCTTGAACACTGAAGCTTTCTTT	CATHHRSLNTEAFF
many	TRBV30	.	TRBJ2-1	TGTGCCTGGAGAGAAGGGAGGTCCTACAATGAGCAGTTCTTC	CAWREGRSYNEQFF
.	TRBV19	.	TRBJ2-5	TGTGCCAGCAGCCCGGGGACTTTCCAAGAGACCCAGTACTTC	CASSPGTFQETQYF
many	TRBV7-9	TRBD1	TRBJ1-4	TGTGCCAGCAGCCTGGTGGTCGGGACAGGGCGGGAAAAACTGTTTTTT	CASSLVVGTGREKLFF
many	TRBV7-3	TRBD2	TRBJ2-2	TGTGCCAGCAGCGCTACGGGGGGTCGCACCGGGGAGCTGTTTTTT	CASSATGGRTGELFF
many	TRBV5-1	.	TRBJ2-7	TGCGCCAGCAGCTTTTTGTCAGGGTCCTACGAGCAGTACTTC	CASSFLSGSYEQYF
.	TRBV7-9	TRBD2	TRBJ2-7	TGTGCCAGCAGCCTTAGCGGGAGTAGGAACGAGCAGTACTTC	CASSLSGSRNEQYF
many	TRBV29-1	.	TRBJ1-2	TGCAGCGTTGCTGACCCCTATGGCTACACCTTC	CSVADPYGYTF
many	TRBV5-1	.	TRBJ2-4	TGCGCCAGCAGCCCGGGGCTAGCCCTGGCCAAAAACATTCAGTACTTC	CASSPGLALAKNIQYF
few	TRBV6-2/TRBV6-3	TRBD1	TRBJ1-1	TGTGCCAGCAGTACCGACAGGGGAACTAAGAACACTGAAGCTTTCTTT	CASSTDRGTKNTEAFF
.	TRBV7-8	.	TRBJ2-7	TGTGCCAGCAGCTTAGCGCGTTACTACGAGCAGTACTTC	CASSLARYYEQYF
many	TRBV2	.	TRBJ1-5	TGTGCCAGCAGTGAAGCGGGGGTGCAGCCCCAGCATTTT	CASSEAGVQPQHF
.	TRBV4-2	.	TRBJ1-1	TGTGCCAGCAGTCAACTCGAATCCGACGGTGAAGCTTTCTTT	CASSQLESDGEAFF
.	TRBV13	.	TRBJ1-1	TGTGCCAGCAGTCGAGGGGAGAGCACCGAAGCTTTCTTT	CASSRGESTEAFF
many	TRBV2	.	TRBJ1-5	TGTGCCAGCAGTCTAACAGGGAACAATCAGCCCCAGCATTTT	CASSLTGNNQPQHF
.	TRBV2	TRBD2	TRBJ2-7	TGTGCCAGCATGCTCGCTAGCGGGAGGATGTACGAGCAGTACTTC	CASMLASGRMYEQYF
many	TRBV6-1	.	TRBJ1-5	TGTGCCAGCAGAGACAATCAGCCCCAGCATTTT	CASRDNQPQHF
many	TRBV30	TRBD1	TRBJ1-5	TGTGCCCTTGACAGGGGGAGCAGCAATCAGCCCCAGCATTTT	CALDRGSSNQPQHF
.	TRBV2	.	TRBJ1-5	TGTGCCAGCAGTGAGCGGGTTGGTAGCAATCAGCCCCAGCATTTT	CASSERVGSNQPQHF
few	TRBV13	.	TRBJ2-1	TGTGCCAGCAGGGACACTCTCAATGAGCAGTTCTTC	CASRDTLNEQFF